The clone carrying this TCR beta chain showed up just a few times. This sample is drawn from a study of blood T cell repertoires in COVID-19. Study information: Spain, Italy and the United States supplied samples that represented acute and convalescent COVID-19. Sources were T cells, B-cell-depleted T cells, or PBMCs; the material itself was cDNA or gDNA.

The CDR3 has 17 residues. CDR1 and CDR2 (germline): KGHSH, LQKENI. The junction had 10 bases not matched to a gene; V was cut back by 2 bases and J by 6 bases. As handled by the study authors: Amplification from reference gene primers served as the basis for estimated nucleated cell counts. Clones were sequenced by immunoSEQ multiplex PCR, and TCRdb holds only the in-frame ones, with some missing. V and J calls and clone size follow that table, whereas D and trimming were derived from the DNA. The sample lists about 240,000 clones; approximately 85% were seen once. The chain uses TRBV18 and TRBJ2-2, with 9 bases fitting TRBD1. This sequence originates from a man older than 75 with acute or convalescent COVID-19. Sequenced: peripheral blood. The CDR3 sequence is CASSPYLAQGASGELFF. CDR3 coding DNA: TGTGCCAGCTCACCATACCTGGCACAGGGGGCATCCGGGGAGCTGTTTTTT.